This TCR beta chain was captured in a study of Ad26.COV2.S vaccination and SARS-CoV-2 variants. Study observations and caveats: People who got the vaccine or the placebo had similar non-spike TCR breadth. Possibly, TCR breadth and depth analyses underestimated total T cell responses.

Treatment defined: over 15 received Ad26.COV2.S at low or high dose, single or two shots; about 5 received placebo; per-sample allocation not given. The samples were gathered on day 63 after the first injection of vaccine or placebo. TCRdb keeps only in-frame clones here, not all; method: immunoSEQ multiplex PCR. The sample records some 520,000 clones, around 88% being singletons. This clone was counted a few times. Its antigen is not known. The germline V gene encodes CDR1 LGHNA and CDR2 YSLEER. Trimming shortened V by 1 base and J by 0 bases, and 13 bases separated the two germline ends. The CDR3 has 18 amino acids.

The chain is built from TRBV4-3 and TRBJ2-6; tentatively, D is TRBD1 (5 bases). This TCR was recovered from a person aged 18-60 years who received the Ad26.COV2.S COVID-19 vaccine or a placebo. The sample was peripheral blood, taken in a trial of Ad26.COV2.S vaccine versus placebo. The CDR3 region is CASSQAKAGFSGANVLTF. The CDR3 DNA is TGCGCCAGCAGCCAAGCCAAGGCAGGGTTCTCTGGGGCCAACGTCCTGACTTTC.